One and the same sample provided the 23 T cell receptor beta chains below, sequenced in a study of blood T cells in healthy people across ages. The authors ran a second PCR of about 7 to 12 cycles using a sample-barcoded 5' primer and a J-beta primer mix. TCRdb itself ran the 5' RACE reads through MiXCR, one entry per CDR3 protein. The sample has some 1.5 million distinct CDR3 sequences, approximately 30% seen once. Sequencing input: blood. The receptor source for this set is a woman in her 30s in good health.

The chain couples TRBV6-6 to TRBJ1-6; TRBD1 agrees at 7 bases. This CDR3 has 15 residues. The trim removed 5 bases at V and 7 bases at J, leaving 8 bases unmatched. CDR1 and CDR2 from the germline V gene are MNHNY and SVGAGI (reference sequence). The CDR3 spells CASSDEGQRNSPLHF. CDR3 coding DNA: TGTGCCAGCAGTGACGAGGGACAGAGGAATTCACCCCTCCACTTT.

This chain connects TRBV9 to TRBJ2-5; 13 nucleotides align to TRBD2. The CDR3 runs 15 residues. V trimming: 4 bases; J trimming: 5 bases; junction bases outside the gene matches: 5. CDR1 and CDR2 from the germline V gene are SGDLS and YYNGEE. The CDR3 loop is CASSPGTSGDETQYF. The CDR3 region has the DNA TGTGCCAGCAGCCCCGGGACTAGCGGGGATGAGACCCAGTACTTC.

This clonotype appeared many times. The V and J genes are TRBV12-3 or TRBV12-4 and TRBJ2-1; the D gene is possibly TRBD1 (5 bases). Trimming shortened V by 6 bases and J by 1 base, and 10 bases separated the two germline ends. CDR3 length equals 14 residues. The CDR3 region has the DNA TGTGCCAGCAGAAAACAGGTATCCTACAATGAGCAGTTCTTC. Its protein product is CASRKQVSYNEQFF.

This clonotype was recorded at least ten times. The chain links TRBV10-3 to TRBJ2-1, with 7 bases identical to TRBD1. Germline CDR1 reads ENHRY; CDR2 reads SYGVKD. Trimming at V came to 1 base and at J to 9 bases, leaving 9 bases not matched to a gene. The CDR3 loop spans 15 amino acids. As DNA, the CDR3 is TGTGCCATCAGTGAGTACGAGACAGGGTTTGGTGAGCAGTTCTTC. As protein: CAISEYETGFGEQFF.

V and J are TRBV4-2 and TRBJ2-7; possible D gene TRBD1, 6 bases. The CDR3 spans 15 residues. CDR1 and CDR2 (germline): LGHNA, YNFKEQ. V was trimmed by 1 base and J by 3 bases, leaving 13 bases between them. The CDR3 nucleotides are TGTGCCAGCAGCCAAGGACAGGCCAGATACTACGAGCAGTACTTC. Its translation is CASSQGQARYYEQYF.

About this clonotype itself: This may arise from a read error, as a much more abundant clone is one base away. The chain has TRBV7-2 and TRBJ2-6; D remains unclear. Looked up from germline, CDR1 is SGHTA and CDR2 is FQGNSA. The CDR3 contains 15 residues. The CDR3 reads CASSPQPSGTNVLTF. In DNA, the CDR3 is TGTGCCAGCAGCCCACAACCCTCTGGGACCAACGTCCTGACTTTC.

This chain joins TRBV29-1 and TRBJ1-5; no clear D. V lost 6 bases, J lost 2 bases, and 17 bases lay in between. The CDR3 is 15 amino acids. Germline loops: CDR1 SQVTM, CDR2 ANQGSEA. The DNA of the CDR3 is TGCAGCGTCCGCCGTGGCCCCCGGGGCAATCAGCCCCAGCATTTT. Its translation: CSVRRGPRGNQPQHF.

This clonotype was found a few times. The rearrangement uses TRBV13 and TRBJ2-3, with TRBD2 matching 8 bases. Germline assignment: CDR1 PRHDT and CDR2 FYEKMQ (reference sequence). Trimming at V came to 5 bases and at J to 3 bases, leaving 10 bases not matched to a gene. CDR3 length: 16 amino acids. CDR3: CASSRPVAGTTDTQYF. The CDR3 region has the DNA TGTGCCAGCAGCCGCCCAGTAGCGGGGACTACAGATACGCAGTATTTT.

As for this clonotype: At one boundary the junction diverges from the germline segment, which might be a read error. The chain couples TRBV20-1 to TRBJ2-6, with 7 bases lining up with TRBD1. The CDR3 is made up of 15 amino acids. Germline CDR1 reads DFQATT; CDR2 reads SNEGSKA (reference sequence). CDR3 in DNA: TGCAGTGCGGGACAGTTCCTCTCTGGGGCCAACGTCCTGGCTTTC. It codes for CSAGQFLSGANVLAF.

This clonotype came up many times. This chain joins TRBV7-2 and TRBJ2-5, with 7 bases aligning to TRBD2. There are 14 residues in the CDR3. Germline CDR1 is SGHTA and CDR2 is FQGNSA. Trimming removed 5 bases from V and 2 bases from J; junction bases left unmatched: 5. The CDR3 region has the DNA TGTGCCAGCAGCCCCAGACTAGCACAAGAGACCCAGTACTTC. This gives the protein CASSPRLAQETQYF.

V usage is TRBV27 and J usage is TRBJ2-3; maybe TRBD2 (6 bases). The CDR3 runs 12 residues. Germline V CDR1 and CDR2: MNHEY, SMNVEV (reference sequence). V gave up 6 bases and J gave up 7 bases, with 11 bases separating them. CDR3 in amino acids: CASSEGTYTQYF. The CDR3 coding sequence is TGTGCCAGCAGCGAGGGGACTTATACGCAGTATTTT.

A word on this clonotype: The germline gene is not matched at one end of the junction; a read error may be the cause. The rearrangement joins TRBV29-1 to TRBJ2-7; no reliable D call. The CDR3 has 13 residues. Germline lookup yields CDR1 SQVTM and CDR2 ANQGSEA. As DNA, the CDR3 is TGCGGCGTTGTAGGCAGAAGCTCCTACGAGCAGTACTTC. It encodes CGVVGRSSYEQYF.

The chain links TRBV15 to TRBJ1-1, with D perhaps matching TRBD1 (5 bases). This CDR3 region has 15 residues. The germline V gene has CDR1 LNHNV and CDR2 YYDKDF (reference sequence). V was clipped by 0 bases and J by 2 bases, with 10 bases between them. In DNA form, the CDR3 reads TGTGCCACCAGCAGAGATCTCAGGGAAAACACTGAAGCTTTCTTT. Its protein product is CATSRDLRENTEAFF.

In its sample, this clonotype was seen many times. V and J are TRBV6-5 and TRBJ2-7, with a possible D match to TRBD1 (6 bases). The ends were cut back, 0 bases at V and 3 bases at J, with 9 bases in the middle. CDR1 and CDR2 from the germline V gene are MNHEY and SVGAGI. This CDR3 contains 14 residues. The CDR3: CASSYSSGDYEQYF. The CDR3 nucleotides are TGTGCCAGCAGTTACTCGTCAGGGGACTACGAGCAGTACTTC.

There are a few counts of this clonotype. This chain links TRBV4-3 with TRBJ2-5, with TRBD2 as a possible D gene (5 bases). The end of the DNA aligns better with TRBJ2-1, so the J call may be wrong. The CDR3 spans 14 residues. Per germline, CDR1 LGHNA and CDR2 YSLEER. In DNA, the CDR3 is TGCGCCAGCAGCCCCCGGGGAAACCAAGAGACCCAGTTCTTC. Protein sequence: CASSPRGNQETQFF.

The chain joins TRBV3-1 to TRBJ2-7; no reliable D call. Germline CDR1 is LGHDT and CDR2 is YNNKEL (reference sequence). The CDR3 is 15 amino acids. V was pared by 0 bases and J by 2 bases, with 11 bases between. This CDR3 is CASSQDLLGPYEQYF. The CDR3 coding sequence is TGTGCCAGCAGCCAAGATCTCCTAGGTCCCTACGAGCAGTACTTC.

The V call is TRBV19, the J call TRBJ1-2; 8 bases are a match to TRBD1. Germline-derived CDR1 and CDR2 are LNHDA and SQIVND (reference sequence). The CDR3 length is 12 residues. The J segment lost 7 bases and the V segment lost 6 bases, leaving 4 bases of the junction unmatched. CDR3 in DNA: TGTGCCAGTAGCGGACAGGGTCTTGGCTACACCTTC. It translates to CASSGQGLGYTF.

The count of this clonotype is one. CDR3 nucleotides: TGTGCCAGCAGTAAAAGACTAGCGGGAGCCTACGAGCAGTACTTC. It yields the protein CASSKRLAGAYEQYF. V and J are TRBV12-3 or TRBV12-4 and TRBJ2-7; 12 bases are a match to TRBD2. CDR3 size: 15 residues. V shed 5 bases, J shed 2 bases, and the junction held 4 bases outside the gene matches.

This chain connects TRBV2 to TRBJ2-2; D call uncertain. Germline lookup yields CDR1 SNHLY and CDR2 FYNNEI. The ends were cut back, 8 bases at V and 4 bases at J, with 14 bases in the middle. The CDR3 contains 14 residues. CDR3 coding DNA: TGTGCCAGCCGGACCGATAAGGGCACCGGGGAGCTGTTTTTT. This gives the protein CASRTDKGTGELFF. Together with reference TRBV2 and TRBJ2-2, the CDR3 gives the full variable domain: EPEVTQTPSHQVTQMGQEVILRCVPISNHLYFYWYRQILGQKVEFLVSFYNNEISEKSEIFDDQFSVERPDGSNFTLKIRSTKLEDSAMYFCASRTDKGTGELFFGEGSRLTVL.

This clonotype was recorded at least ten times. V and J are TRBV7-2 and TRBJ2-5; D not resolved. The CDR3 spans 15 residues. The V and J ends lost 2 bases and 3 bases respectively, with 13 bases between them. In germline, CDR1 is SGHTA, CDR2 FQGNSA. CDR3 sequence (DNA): TGTGCCAGCAGCTTATCCACCGGTGGGGAAGAGACCCAGTACTTC. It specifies CASSLSTGGEETQYF. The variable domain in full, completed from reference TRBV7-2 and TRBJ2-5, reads GAGVSQSPSNKVTEKGKDVELRCDPISGHTALYWYRQSLGQGLEFLIYFQGNSAPDKSGLPSDRFSAERTGGSVSTLTIQRTQQEDSAVYLCASSLSTGGEETQYFGPGTRLLVL.

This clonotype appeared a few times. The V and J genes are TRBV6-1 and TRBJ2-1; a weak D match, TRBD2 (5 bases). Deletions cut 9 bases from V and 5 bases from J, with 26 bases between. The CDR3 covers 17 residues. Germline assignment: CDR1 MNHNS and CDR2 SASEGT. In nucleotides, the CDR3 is TGTGCCAGAACCCCCGAAGGTGGTGGGAGAGCGCACAATGAGCAGTTCTTC. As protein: CARTPEGGGRAHNEQFF.

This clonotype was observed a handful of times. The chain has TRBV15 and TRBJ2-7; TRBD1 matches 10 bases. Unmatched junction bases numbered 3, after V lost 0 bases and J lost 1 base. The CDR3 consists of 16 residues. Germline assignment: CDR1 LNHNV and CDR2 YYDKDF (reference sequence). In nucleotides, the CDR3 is TGTGCCACCAGCAGAGATGGGACAGGGGCATCCTACGAGCAGTACTTC. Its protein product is CATSRDGTGASYEQYF. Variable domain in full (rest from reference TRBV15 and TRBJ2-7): DAMVIQNPRYQVTQFGKPVTLSCSQTLNHNVMYWYQQKSSQAPKLLFHYYDKDFNNEADTPDNFQSRRPNTSFCFLDIRSPGLGDTAMYLCATSRDGTGASYEQYFGPGTRLTVT.

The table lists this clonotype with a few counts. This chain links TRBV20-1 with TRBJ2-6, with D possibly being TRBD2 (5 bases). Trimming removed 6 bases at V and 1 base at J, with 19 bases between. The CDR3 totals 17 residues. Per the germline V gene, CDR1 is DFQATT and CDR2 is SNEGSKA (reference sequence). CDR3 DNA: TGCAGTGCCCTAGAGGACTCTTACAAATCTGGGGCCAACGTCCTGACTTTC. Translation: CSALEDSYKSGANVLTF.